This note documents a single T cell receptor beta chain sequence. The antigen remains undetermined. The sample comes from a study of T cells in Graves' hyperthyroidism and ophthalmopathy. In making diagnoses, clinical symptoms, serum thyroxine and TRAb, thyroid ultrasound and orbital computed tomography were all used. General study results and limits: In blood, most of the thyroid clonotypes expanded above 0.001 were also present.

Regions amplified from RNA transcripts were the TCR beta CDR3 regions. TCR CDR3 regions were first amplified by RT-PCR with HTBI primers. Using its own MiXCR run on the multiplex PCR reads, TCRdb lists one record per CDR3 protein. This table has around 700,000 distinct CDR3 sequences, around 20% appearing once. The clonotype was recovered from a woman aged 50 to 60 with Graves' hyperthyroidism that later progressed to Graves' ophthalmopathy. Sample: blood.

The CDR3, as DNA: TGCGCCAGCAGTGAGTCCCCAGGAGCTGGAAACACCATATATTTT. Translating gives CASSESPGAGNTIYF. This rearrangement joins TRBV10-1 to TRBJ1-3; D is ambiguous. V was clipped by 0 bases and J by 2 bases, with 8 bases between them. The CDR3 runs 15 residues. Germline V gene lookup returns CDR1 WNHNN and CDR2 SYGVQD (reference sequence).